The 11 T cell receptor beta chains in this list originate from one sample, sequenced in a study of blood T cells in healthy people across ages. Alongside a J-beta primer mix, a sample-barcoded 5' primer served in a second PCR lasting roughly 6 to 11 cycles. TCRdb re-analysed the 5' RACE reads in MiXCR, keeping a single row per CDR3 protein. The sample has 650,000 to 950,000 distinct CDR3 sequences, around 42% seen once. Specimen: blood. The receptors here all came from a man in his 60s in good health.

The chain recombines TRBV20-1 with TRBJ1-5, with D tentatively TRBD1 (5 bases). Germline-derived CDR1 and CDR2 are DFQATT and SNEGSKA (reference sequence). The CDR3 is 15 amino acids. The CDR3 loop is CGSVDGTVSNQPQHF. CDR3 in DNA: TGCGGAAGTGTAGACGGGACGGTGAGCAATCAGCCCCAGCATTTT.

The chain combines TRBV12-5 with TRBJ2-1, with 9 bases that match TRBD1. CDR1 is LGHNT and CDR2 is FRNRAP in the germline V gene. Trimming at V came to 1 base and at J to 5 bases, leaving 3 bases not matched to a gene. This CDR3 is built from 15 residues. CDR3 bases: TGTGCTAGTGGTTTGGGATACAGGGGGCACAATGAGCAGTTCTTC. This translates into CASGLGYRGHNEQFF.

This clonotype showed up many times. This chain uses TRBV25-1 with TRBJ2-1; 10 positions match TRBD1. Per germline, CDR1 MGHDK and CDR2 SYGVNS. This CDR3 comprises 13 residues. The trim removed 6 bases at V and 10 bases at J, leaving 6 bases unmatched. CDR3 residues: CASRGQGGGEQFF. The CDR3 coding sequence is TGTGCCAGCAGAGGACAGGGGGGAGGCGAGCAGTTCTTC.

This clonotype was observed a few times. The genes are TRBV7-9 and TRBJ1-2; 9 nucleotides match TRBD1. The CDR3 runs 14 residues. The germline gives CDR1 SEHNR, CDR2 FQNEAQ (reference sequence). With V trimmed by 3 bases and J by 2 bases, 1 base remained unmatched. CDR3 residues: CASSFDRGNYGYTF. The CDR3 DNA follows: TGTGCCAGCAGCTTCGACAGGGGGAACTATGGCTACACCTTC.

There are a few counts of this clonotype. The chain carries TRBV27 and TRBJ1-5, with D possibly being TRBD1 (5 bases). The CDR3 totals 16 residues. CDR1 MNHEY and CDR2 SMNVEV come from the germline V gene (reference sequence). V was clipped by 4 bases and J by 4 bases, with 17 bases between them. This CDR3 reads CASSSIVAGYNQPQHF. Written as DNA, the CDR3 is TGTGCCAGCAGTTCCATTGTTGCAGGGTATAATCAGCCCCAGCATTTT.

In this sample, this clonotype turned up a few times. The chain recombines TRBV20-1 with TRBJ2-1; 13 bases fit TRBD2. The CDR3 spans 14 residues. The V and J ends lost 4 bases and 6 bases, in that order; junction bases with no gene match: 3. Germline CDR1 and CDR2: DFQATT and SNEGSKA (reference sequence). CDR3 nucleotide sequence: TGCAGTGCTAAGACTAGCGGGGGGTTCAATGAGCAGTTCTTC. It codes for CSAKTSGGFNEQFF.

This chain uses TRBV27 with TRBJ1-5; 7 nucleotides agree with TRBD1. Germline V CDR1 and CDR2: MNHEY, SMNVEV (reference sequence). J was trimmed by 3 bases and V by 5 bases; bases with no gene match: 7. The CDR3 extends over 15 amino acids. In nucleotides, the CDR3 is TGTGCCAGCAGTATAACAGGGGCCAACAATCAGCCCCAGCATTTT. As protein: CASSITGANNQPQHF.

V gene TRBV4-3 combines with J gene TRBJ2-3, with 8 bases aligning to TRBD2. J gave up 0 bases and V 3 bases, and 14 bases lay outside the gene matches. Germline V gene sequence: CDR1 LGHNA, CDR2 YSLEER. This CDR3 comprises 19 residues. CDR3 bases: TGCGCCAGCAGCCAGCAGGTTGGCGGGGGGATTCCTAGCACAGATACGCAGTATTTT. It is translated as CASSQQVGGGIPSTDTQYF.

This rearrangement joins TRBV27 to TRBJ1-2; no reliable D call. V was clipped by 6 bases and J by 10 bases, with 15 bases between them. CDR3 length: 12 residues. Germline V gene sequence: CDR1 MNHEY, CDR2 SMNVEV (reference sequence). CDR3 nucleotide sequence: TGTGCCAGCAGCTCCACGACCTCAGCCTACACCTTC. This encodes CASSSTTSAYTF.

The rearrangement joins TRBV4-3 to TRBJ2-2, with 11 nucleotides matching TRBD2. Losses at the gene ends were 1 base for V and 7 bases for J; bases not matched to a gene: 11. Germline CDR1 and CDR2: LGHNA and YSLEER. This CDR3 contains 18 residues. CDR3 nucleotide sequence: TGCGCCAGCAGCCAAGGCACAATAGCGGGGGGGCTGGACGGGGAGCTGTTTTTT. This encodes CASSQGTIAGGLDGELFF.

The chain links TRBV7-8 to TRBJ2-3, with 9 bases matching TRBD1. This CDR3 comprises 17 residues. Germline assignment: CDR1 SGHVS and CDR2 FQNEAQ. After removal of 4 bases from V and 6 bases from J, the junction contained 14 bases not matched to a gene. As DNA, the CDR3 is TGTGCCAGCAGCTCGGGACAGGGAAGGATGGGTAGGGATACGCAGTATTTT. This translates into CASSSGQGRMGRDTQYF.